This T cell receptor (beta chain) emerged from a study of CD8+ T cells in alopecia areata (dated by TCRdb to the late 2010s). Background for the entire study: The treated patients took part in an open-label pilot trial in which moderate-to-severe alopecia areata was treated with oral tofacitinib at 5 to 10 mg twice daily. Tofacitinib was administered for 6 to 18 months, and 6 months of follow-up off drug were then conducted to assess delayed response and recurrence. The study used high-throughput TCRbeta sequencing to examine T cell clonal expansion in alopecia areata, in both the C3H/HeJ mouse model and human patients. Tofacitinib-treated patients had biopsies at baseline and at 4 and 24 weeks of treatment, with a later scalp biopsy in several patients. Amplification of TCRbeta CDR3 regions was done by immunoSEQ multiplex PCR using 35 Vbeta forward primers and 13 Jbeta reverse primers. The SALT score, which quantifies the percentage of affected scalp surface area, was used to measure disease severity in treated patients. Human TCRbeta sequencing covered scalp tissue and sorted CD4+ and CD8+ peripheral blood T cells from patchy and totalis/universalis alopecia areata patients and healthy controls. RNA was obtained with the PAXgene miRNA kit for fixed scalp, the miRNeasy kit for PBMCs, and the RNeasy kit for mouse skin. Scalp clonality was compared among normal scalp (n=4), patchy alopecia areata scalp (n=8), and alopecia totalis/universalis scalp (n=8). Overall study outcomes, separate from this receptor: With tofacitinib, both scalp clonality and the number of expanded CD8+ clones among the top 100 scalp clones went down significantly. Resident alphabeta T cells in normal human skin are also sequenced, complicating scalp TCR repertoire analysis, unlike mouse skin dominated by gammadelta T cells. Many expanded lesional clones persisted in scalp and blood during tofacitinib treatment, which may partly explain relapse after stopping treatment. Lesional scalp, especially in alopecia totalis/universalis, showed higher clonality and more expanded CD8+ clones than normal scalp, suggesting antigenic drive. Shared TCR sequences between patients were less evident than in mice, which may be partly attributable to HLA diversity in the patient population. The treated cohort was small, with a single nonresponder, so links between baseline CD8+ expansion and response need larger studies.

As concerns this clone: Its antigen target is currently unknown. No quality values exist for individual bases; no much larger clone is one base distant.

According to the germline V gene (reference sequence), CDR1 reads GTSNPN and CDR2 reads SVGIG. Counted from cysteine to phenylalanine, this CDR3 has 13 amino acids. Just the 39-base CDR3 DNA is kept, in frame starting at base 1. V loses 4 bases at its end and J loses 5 bases; junction bases beyond the gene matches: 6. Library generation was performed with the immunoSEQ multiplex PCR assay. To provide template for TCR sequencing, every sample had RNA extracted and reverse transcribed into cDNA. First-strand cDNA was synthesized using SuperScript III with a 2:1 mix of oligo-dT and random hexamers. A synthetic immune receptor repertoire was used to gauge amplification bias, and whatever bias remained was removed computationally. On the authors' methods: Raw reads were preprocessed for error removal, and CDR3 was defined according to IMGT conventions as running from the conserved cysteine to phenylalanine. Clonality was computed as 1 minus the Shannon entropy, with the entropy normalized by log2 of the number of productive unique TCRs. Scalp TCRbeta sequences were cross-referenced with sorted blood CD4 and CD8 repertoires so that the CD4 or CD8 identity of scalp clones could be inferred. In its TCRdb copy, this immuneACCESS table keeps in-frame sequences only and misses some clones. Where compared with another copy, unresolved V genes explain less than half of these, and the others have no known cause. V, J and clone size derive from that table, while D and trimming were established from the DNA sequence. The sample table shows fewer than 250,000 clones, and roughly two fifths are seen once. About 0.48% of the sample belongs to the ten largest clones.

In the paper's terms, the treatment or condition label means: oral pan-JAK inhibitor, 5-10 mg twice daily. From alopecia areata patients, peripheral blood was collected along with lesional scalp punch biopsies. PBMCs were isolated by density centrifugation and stained for CD3, CD4 and CD8, and CD4+ and CD8+ T cells were sorted on a FACSAria. The material sequenced was CD4+ T cells sorted from blood, taken around week 34, from a patient treated with tofacitinib. The receptor comes from a human donor with alopecia areata. The rearrangement combines TRBV30 with TRBJ1-1, with 8 bases in between that match TRBD1. The base sequence is TGTGCCTGGACCGGACAGGGATGGACTGAAGCTTTCTTT. Its protein product is CAWTGQGWTEAFF. The CDR3, completed at both ends by the reference TRBV30 and TRBJ1-1 genes, gives the full variable domain SQTIHQWPATLVQPVGSPLSLECTVEGTSNPNLYWYRQAAGRGLQLLFYSVGIGQISSEVPQNLSASRPQDRQFILSSKKLLLSDSGFYLCAWTGQGWTEAFFGQGTRLTVV.